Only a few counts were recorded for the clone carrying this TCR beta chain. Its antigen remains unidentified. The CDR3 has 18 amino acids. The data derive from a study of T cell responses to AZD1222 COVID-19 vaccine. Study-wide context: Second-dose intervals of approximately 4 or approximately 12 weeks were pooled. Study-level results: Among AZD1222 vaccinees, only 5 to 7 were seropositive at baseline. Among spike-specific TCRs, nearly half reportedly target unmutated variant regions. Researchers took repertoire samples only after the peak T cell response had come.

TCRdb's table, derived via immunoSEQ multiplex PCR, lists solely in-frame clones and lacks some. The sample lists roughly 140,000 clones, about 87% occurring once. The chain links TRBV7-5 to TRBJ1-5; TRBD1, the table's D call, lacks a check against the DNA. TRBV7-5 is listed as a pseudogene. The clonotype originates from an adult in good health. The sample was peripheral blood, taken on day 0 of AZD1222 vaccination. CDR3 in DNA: TGTGCCAGAAATCTAGAAAAGGGGGAGAGGAGGTCAAATCAGCCCCAGCATTTT. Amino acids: CARNLEKGERRSNQPQHF.